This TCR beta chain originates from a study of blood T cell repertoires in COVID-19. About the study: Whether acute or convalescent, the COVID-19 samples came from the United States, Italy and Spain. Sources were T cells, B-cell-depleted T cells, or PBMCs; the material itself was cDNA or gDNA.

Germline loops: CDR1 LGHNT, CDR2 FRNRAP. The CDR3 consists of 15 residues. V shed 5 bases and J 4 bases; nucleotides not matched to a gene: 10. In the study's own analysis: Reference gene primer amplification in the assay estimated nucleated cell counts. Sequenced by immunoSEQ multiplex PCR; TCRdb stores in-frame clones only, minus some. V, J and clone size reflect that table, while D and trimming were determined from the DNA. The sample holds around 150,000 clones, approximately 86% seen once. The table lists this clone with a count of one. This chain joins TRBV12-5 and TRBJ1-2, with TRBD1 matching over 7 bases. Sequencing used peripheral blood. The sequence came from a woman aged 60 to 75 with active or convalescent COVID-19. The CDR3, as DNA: TGTGCTAGTGGTCTACCCTCGACAGGGAGCTATGGCTACACCTTC. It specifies CASGLPSTGSYGYTF.